The following is a TCR beta chain sequence with its context. Its antigen is undetermined. The length of the CDR3 is 15 residues. J was trimmed by 3 bases and V by 6 bases; bases with no gene match: 6. The sample belongs to a study of post-analysis software for immune sequencing data. In the study overall: As for disease course, relapsing-remitting, secondary progressive and progressive-relapsing multiple sclerosis were all included.

Whole-study findings and limits: The study found TRBV5-6, TRBV5-1 and TRBV20-1 among five or six TRBV segments more frequent in patients than controls.

Prepared libraries of TCR beta cDNA carried unique molecular identifiers. MiXCR was run by TCRdb on the PCR reads, yielding one entry per CDR3 protein. The repertoire holds a few hundred thousand distinct CDR3 sequences, less than 40% seen once, with 13% in the top ten. This sequence originates from a girl aged 5-17 years with multiple sclerosis. Sequenced input: blood. The rearrangement uses TRBV12-3 or TRBV12-4 and TRBJ1-5, with TRBD1 matching 9 bases. The CDR3 DNA reads TGTGCCAGCAGACGGGACAGGGTAATCAATCAGCCCCAGCATTTT. It specifies CASRRDRVINQPQHF.